One and the same sample provided the 28 T cell receptor beta chains below, sequenced in a study of CD8 T cells in ankylosing spondylitis. The study, taken as a whole, reports: A motif in TCR beta, a set of eight highly homologous variants, appeared characteristic of ankylosing spondylitis blood.

TCRdb independently ran MiXCR on the 5' RACE reads; one entry per CDR3 protein. The table has about 400,000 distinct CDR3 sequences, about a fifth seen once. These receptors lack a known antigen. Sample: blood, either unsorted or a sorted T cell fraction (not recorded which). These receptors originate from a male donor with ankylosing spondylitis.

The rearrangement links TRBV5-5 to TRBJ2-1; D perhaps matches TRBD1 (6 bases). CDR1 and CDR2 (germline): SGHKS, YYEKEE (reference sequence). V was cut by 2 bases and J by 7 bases, with 10 bases left in between. The CDR3 extends over 13 amino acids. The chain's CDR3 is CASSFNQGNEQFF. CDR3 sequence (DNA): TGTGCCAGCAGCTTTAATCAGGGGAATGAGCAGTTCTTC.

This clonotype was counted between two and nine times. The CDR3 nucleotides are TGTGCCAGCAGCAGGGACTCCCTTTCTGTGTTTTTT. Amino acids: CASSRDSLSVFF. The V call is TRBV12-3 or TRBV12-4, the J call TRBJ2-2; TRBD2 might be the D (6 bases). This CDR3 spans 12 amino acids. V lost 6 bases, J lost 15 bases, and 17 bases lay in between.

This chain uses TRBV12-3 or TRBV12-4 with TRBJ1-4, with D possibly matching TRBD1 (5 bases). V lost 5 bases, J lost 6 bases, and 16 bases lay in between. The CDR3 extends over 15 amino acids. The CDR3 DNA is TGTGCCAGCAGTCCTTACGGGGGAGGCCATGAAAAACTGTTTTTT. This encodes CASSPYGGGHEKLFF.

V is TRBV7-2 and J is TRBJ2-7; D is uncertain. Germline loops: CDR1 SGHTA, CDR2 FQGNSA. Trimming left V 3 bases short and J 2 bases short, with 14 bases between. CDR3 length: 15 amino acids. CDR3 region: CASSLRALGTYEQYF. DNA for the CDR3: TGTGCCAGCAGCTTGCGCGCCCTTGGGACCTACGAGCAGTACTTC.

This clonotype was counted between two and nine times. The V and J genes are TRBV5-1 and TRBJ2-7; D may correspond to TRBD1 or TRBD2 (5 bases each). V lost 4 bases and J lost 1, with 15 bases in between. CDR1 and CDR2 (germline): SGHRS, YFSETQ. The CDR3 consists of 15 residues. CDR3 residues: CASSISGPASYEQYF. In nucleotides, the CDR3 is TGCGCCAGCAGCATCTCGGGACCGGCTTCCTACGAGCAGTACTTC.

The chain joins TRBV20-1 to TRBJ1-4; TRBD1 matches 7 bases. Losses at the gene ends were 6 bases for V and 0 bases for J; bases not matched to a gene: 13. CDR3 length: 17 residues. Looked up from germline, CDR1 is DFQATT and CDR2 is SNEGSKA (reference sequence). CDR3 nucleotide sequence: TGCAGTGCGCGGACGACAGGGTTTGGTGCAACTAATGAAAAACTGTTTTTT. Residues: CSARTTGFGATNEKLFF.

This chain connects TRBV2 to TRBJ2-5; TRBD2 aligns across 14 bases. CDR3 length equals 16 residues. Looked up from germline, CDR1 is SNHLY and CDR2 is FYNNEI. V gave up 4 bases and J gave up 5 bases; unmatched junction bases: 6. For the CDR3, the DNA is TGTGCCAGCAGTGTAAGACTAGCGGGAGGGCCGGAGACCCAGTACTTC. Its protein is CASSVRLAGGPETQYF.

The chain employs TRBV9 and TRBJ2-1, with D maybe TRBD2 (5 bases). CDR3 length: 13 residues. Trimming removed 2 bases from V and 13 bases from J, with 16 bases in between. CDR1 SGDLS and CDR2 YYNGEE come from the germline V gene. This CDR3 is CASSVIESGRQFF. CDR3 DNA sequence: TGTGCCAGCAGCGTTATAGAAAGCGGTAGACAGTTCTTC.

The J gene is TRBJ2-3, the V gene TRBV6-2 or TRBV6-3; 9 bases are a match to TRBD2. The V gene end was trimmed by 2 bases and the J gene end by 1 base; junction bases not matched to a gene: 13. The CDR3 has 19 amino acids. Germline V gene data show CDR1 as MNHEY and CDR2 as SVGEGT. CDR3 region: CASSYPRRVAGVRTDTQYF. In nucleotides, the CDR3 is TGTGCCAGCAGTTACCCTCGCAGGGTAGCGGGAGTCCGCACAGATACGCAGTATTTT.

This chain uses TRBV10-3 with TRBJ1-5; D uncertain. The CDR3 loop spans 13 amino acids. From germline, CDR1 is ENHRY and CDR2 SYGVKD. V was clipped by 3 bases and J by 4 bases, with 7 bases between them. This CDR3 reads CAISDHGNQPQHF. As DNA, the CDR3 is TGTGCCATCAGTGACCACGGGAATCAGCCCCAGCATTTT.

This clonotype was seen more than once but under ten times. CDR3 amino acids: CASTKNTGELFF. The DNA of the CDR3 is TGTGCCAGCACCAAAAACACCGGGGAGCTGTTTTTT. The J gene is TRBJ2-2, the V gene TRBV2, with D unclear. V was trimmed by 7 bases and J by 2 bases, leaving 5 bases between them. CDR1 and CDR2 from the germline V gene are SNHLY and FYNNEI. This CDR3 spans 12 amino acids.

The chain joins TRBV7-9 to TRBJ2-1; 7 nucleotides match TRBD2. Germline values: CDR1 SEHNR, CDR2 FQNEAQ (reference sequence). The CDR3 runs to 15 residues. Germline trimming cut 7 bases from V and 4 bases from J; bases unmatched to any gene: 10. The CDR3 region is CASTPGGSVYNEQFF. In DNA form, the CDR3 reads TGTGCCAGCACCCCGGGCGGGAGTGTGTACAATGAGCAGTTCTTC. The whole variable domain, filled in from reference TRBV7-9 and TRBJ2-1, reads DTGVSQNPRHKITKRGQNVTFRCDPISEHNRLYWYRQTLGQGPEFLTYFQNEAQLEKSRLLSDRFSAERPKGSFSTLEIQRTEQGDSAMYLCASTPGGSVYNEQFFGPGTRLTVL.

The V call is TRBV6-1, the J call TRBJ2-6; D is tentatively TRBD1 or TRBD2 (5 bases each). V lost 4 bases and J lost 0, with 10 bases in between. Germline V lookup: CDR1 MNHNS, CDR2 SASEGT. This CDR3 contains 16 residues. The CDR3 reads CASSGGLSSGANVLTF. CDR3 coding DNA: TGTGCCAGCAGTGGGGGGTTAAGCTCTGGGGCCAACGTCCTGACTTTC.

The chain joins TRBV20-1 to TRBJ2-2, with 8 bases fitting TRBD2. The CDR3 totals 16 residues. CDR1 DFQATT and CDR2 SNEGSKA come from the germline V gene (reference sequence). Unmatched junction bases numbered 8, after V lost 1 base and J lost 4 bases. The CDR3 DNA reads as TGCAGTGCTAGAGCCCCCAAGCGGGAGAGCACCGGGGAGCTGTTTTTT. It translates to CSARAPKRESTGELFF.

The CDR3 DNA reads as TGTGCCAGCACCGCAGGTGGGGACGAACTGTTTTTT. Amino acids: CASTAGGDELFF. The rearrangement joins TRBV25-1 to TRBJ1-4, with a weak D call TRBD1 (5 bases). The CDR3 contains 12 residues. With 7 bases removed from V and 12 bases from J, the gap between germline ends came to 15 bases. Germline lookup yields CDR1 MGHDK and CDR2 SYGVNS.

This chain links TRBV20-1 with TRBJ1-2; TRBD1 is a possible D gene (6 bases). Deletions cut 6 bases from V and 4 bases from J, with 12 bases between. This CDR3 region has 12 residues. Germline CDR1 and CDR2: DFQATT and SNEGSKA (reference sequence). The CDR3 spells CSAPQGSYGYTF. The CDR3 coding sequence is TGCAGTGCGCCACAGGGTTCCTATGGCTACACCTTC.

V usage is TRBV28 and J usage is TRBJ2-1, with 12 bases matching TRBD2. With V trimmed by 8 bases and J by 8 bases, 13 bases remained unmatched. Germline CDR1 reads MDHEN; CDR2 reads SYDVKM. This CDR3 spans 16 amino acids. This CDR3 reads CASALLLAGGPHEQFF. For the CDR3, the DNA is TGTGCCAGCGCACTGCTCCTAGCGGGAGGGCCGCATGAGCAGTTCTTC.

This clonotype turned up a few times. The genes are TRBV2 and TRBJ2-1; 10 nucleotides align to TRBD2. The CDR3 is 17 amino acids. With 4 bases clipped from V and 7 bases from J, the junction kept 13 bases outside the gene matches. Germline CDR1 is SNHLY and CDR2 is FYNNEI. CDR3 loop: CASSVSPRLTSGNEQFF. CDR3 in DNA: TGTGCCAGCAGTGTTTCCCCGCGGTTGACTAGCGGGAATGAGCAGTTCTTC.

The rearrangement uses TRBV27 and TRBJ2-7; D remains ambiguous. V lost 5 bases and J 4 bases, leaving 12 bases between the germline ends. Germline CDR1 MNHEY, CDR2 SMNVEV (reference sequence). This CDR3 region has 13 residues. CDR3: CASSPRRLYEQYF. The CDR3 bases are TGTGCCAGCAGTCCGCGGCGCCTGTACGAGCAGTACTTC.

In its sample, this clonotype was seen a few times. The chain is built from TRBV5-6 and TRBJ1-2; a weak D match, TRBD1 (5 bases). Per germline, CDR1 SGHDT and CDR2 YYEEEE. The ends were cut back, 0 bases at V and 4 bases at J, with 19 bases in the middle. This CDR3 spans 17 amino acids. Written as DNA, the CDR3 is TGTGCCAGCAGCTTGGATGGGGGACGTCGGCAAGTCTATGGCTACACCTTC. The encoded protein is CASSLDGGRRQVYGYTF.

This chain joins TRBV2 and TRBJ1-1; TRBD1 agrees at 7 bases. Losses at the gene ends were 6 bases for V and 4 bases for J; bases not matched to a gene: 8. The CDR3 runs to 14 residues. Germline V CDR1 and CDR2: SNHLY, FYNNEI. The CDR3 DNA sequence: TGTGCCAGCAGAGGTGACAGGGATAGCACTGAAGCTTTCTTT. Its protein is CASRGDRDSTEAFF.

This clonotype was observed a few times. Its ends do not fully match the called genes, so a read error is possible. This CDR3 is CASSLQSQETQYF. The CDR3 coding sequence is TGTGCTAGCAGCTTACAGTCTCAAGAGACCCAGTACTTC. This sequence joins TRBV7-7 and TRBJ2-5, with D unresolved. The CDR3 has 13 residues. Germline V gene sequence: CDR1 SSHAT, CDR2 FNYEAQ (reference sequence). The complete variable domain, with remaining parts taken from reference TRBV7-7 and TRBJ2-5, reads GAGVSQSPRYKVTKRGQDVTLRCDPISSHATLYWYQQALGQGPEFLTYFNYEAQPDKSGLPSDRFSAERPEGSISTLTIQRTEQRDSAMYRCASSLQSQETQYFGPGTRLLVL.

This clonotype turned up a few times. V usage is TRBV20-1 and J usage is TRBJ2-2; D might be TRBD2 (6 bases). Germline values: CDR1 DFQATT, CDR2 SNEGSKA (reference sequence). With 6 bases removed from V and 7 bases from J, the gap between germline ends came to 21 bases. The CDR3 is 15 amino acids. CDR3 nucleotides: TGCAGTGCCTCTCCCGGGAGAGGGCGGATCGGGGAGCTGTTTTTT. Translated: CSASPGRGRIGELFF.

This chain links TRBV3-1 with TRBJ2-7; TRBD2 matches 7 bases. J gave up 3 bases and V 2 bases, and 7 bases lay outside the gene matches. This CDR3 contains 15 residues. Looked up from germline, CDR1 is LGHDT and CDR2 is YNNKEL (reference sequence). Here the CDR3 reads CASSQTSDSYYEQYF. The CDR3 region has the DNA TGTGCCAGCAGCCAAACTAGCGACTCTTACTACGAGCAGTACTTC.

There are a few counts of this clonotype. The gene calls are TRBV7-2 and TRBJ1-4, with D tentatively TRBD1 (6 bases). The CDR3 consists of 14 residues. CDR1 and CDR2 from the germline V gene are SGHTA and FQGNSA. Trimming stripped 3 bases from V and 4 bases from J, with 9 bases between. The CDR3 coding sequence is TGTGCCAGCAGCTTGAGGGGGGATAATGAAAAACTGTTTTTT. This encodes CASSLRGDNEKLFF.

In regard to this clonotype: One end of the junction varies from germline; a read error may be responsible. The chain couples TRBV11-2 to TRBJ2-1, with 10 positions matching TRBD2. CDR1 is SGHAT, CDR2 FQNNGV, per germline. The CDR3 runs 13 residues. DNA for the CDR3: TGTGCCAGCAACTTAGCGGGAGGAGGTGAGCAGTTCTTC. It is translated as CASNLAGGGEQFF.

This clonotype has just a few counts. The rearrangement joins TRBV5-1 to TRBJ2-1, with a possible D match to TRBD1 (6 bases). CDR1 is SGHRS, CDR2 YFSETQ, per germline. The CDR3 length is 14 residues. Trimming cost V 4 bases and J 0 bases, with 8 bases left between them. The CDR3: CASSSRGSYNEQFF. CDR3 coding DNA: TGCGCCAGCAGCAGCAGGGGCTCCTACAATGAGCAGTTCTTC.

V usage is TRBV25-1 and J usage is TRBJ1-1, with D possibly TRBD1 on 6 matching bases. V dropped 6 bases and J dropped 0 bases, with 14 bases sitting between them. Germline V gene sequence: CDR1 MGHDK, CDR2 SYGVNS. The CDR3 is 15 residues long. The CDR3 reads CASRAPTGLNTEAFF. CDR3 coding DNA: TGTGCCAGCAGAGCACCAACAGGGCTGAACACTGAAGCTTTCTTT.